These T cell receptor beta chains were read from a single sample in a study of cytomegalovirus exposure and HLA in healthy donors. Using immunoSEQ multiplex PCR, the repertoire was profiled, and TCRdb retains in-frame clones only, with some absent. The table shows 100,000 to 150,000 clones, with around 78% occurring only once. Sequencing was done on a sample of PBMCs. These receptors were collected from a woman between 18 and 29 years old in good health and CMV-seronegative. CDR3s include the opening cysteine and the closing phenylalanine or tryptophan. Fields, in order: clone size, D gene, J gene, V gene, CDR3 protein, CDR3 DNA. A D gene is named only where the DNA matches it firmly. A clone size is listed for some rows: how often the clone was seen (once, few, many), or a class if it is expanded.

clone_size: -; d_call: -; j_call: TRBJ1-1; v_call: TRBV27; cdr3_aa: CASSPLQGLTEAFF; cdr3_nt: TGTGCCAGCAGTCCCCTGCAGGGGCTCACTGAAGCTTTCTTT
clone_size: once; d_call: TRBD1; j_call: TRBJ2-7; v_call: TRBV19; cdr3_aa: CASSTGTGAPLEQYF; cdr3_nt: TGTGCCAGTAGCACGGGGACAGGGGCCCCCCTGGAGCAGTACTTC
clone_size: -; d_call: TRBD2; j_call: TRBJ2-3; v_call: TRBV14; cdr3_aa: CASSQGYTGLGDTQYF; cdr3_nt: TGTGCCAGCAGCCAAGGGTATACCGGACTAGGAGATACGCAGTATTTT
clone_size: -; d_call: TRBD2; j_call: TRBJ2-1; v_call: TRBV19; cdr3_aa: CASRLAGGNEQFF; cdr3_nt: TGTGCCAGTCGACTAGCGGGAGGCAATGAGCAGTTCTTC
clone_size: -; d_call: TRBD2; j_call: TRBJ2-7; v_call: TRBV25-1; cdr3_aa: CASSMGLVKQKQYF; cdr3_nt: TGTGCCAGCAGTATGGGACTAGTAAAACAAAAGCAGTACTTC
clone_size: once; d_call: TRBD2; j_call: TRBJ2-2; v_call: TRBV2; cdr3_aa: CASLAGVITGELFF; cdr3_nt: TGTGCCAGTCTAGCGGGAGTGATCACCGGGGAGCTGTTTTTT
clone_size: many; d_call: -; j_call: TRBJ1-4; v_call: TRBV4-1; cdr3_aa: CASSQVVAEKLFF; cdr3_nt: TGCGCCAGCAGCCAAGTGGTGGCCGAAAAACTGTTTTTT
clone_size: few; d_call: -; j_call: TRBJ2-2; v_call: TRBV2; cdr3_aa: CASKGGANTGELFF; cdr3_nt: TGTGCCAGCAAGGGGGGGGCGAACACCGGGGAGCTGTTTTTT
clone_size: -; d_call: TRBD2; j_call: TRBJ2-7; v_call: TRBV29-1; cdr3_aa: CSVGLANYEQYF; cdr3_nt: TGCAGCGTCGGACTAGCAAACTACGAGCAGTACTTC
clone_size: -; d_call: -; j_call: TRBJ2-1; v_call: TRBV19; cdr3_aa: CASREFIGGISYNEQFF; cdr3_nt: TGTGCCAGTAGGGAATTTATAGGCGGAATATCCTACAATGAGCAGTTCTTC
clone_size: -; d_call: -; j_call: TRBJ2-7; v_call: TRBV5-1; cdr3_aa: CASSRTADLIEQYF; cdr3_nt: TGCGCCAGCAGTCGCACGGCGGATTTGATCGAGCAGTACTTC
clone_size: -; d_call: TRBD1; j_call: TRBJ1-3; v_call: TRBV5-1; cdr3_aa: CASSASRDRGGNTIYF; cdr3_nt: TGCGCCAGCAGCGCATCCCGGGACAGGGGCGGAAACACCATATATTTT
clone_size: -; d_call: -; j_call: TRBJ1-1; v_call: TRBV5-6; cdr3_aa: CASRPRENTEAFF; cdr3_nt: TGTGCCAGCAGGCCCCGAGAGAACACTGAAGCTTTCTTT
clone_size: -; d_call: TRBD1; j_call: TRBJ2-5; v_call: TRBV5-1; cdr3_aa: CASSLGDRGETQYF; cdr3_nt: TGCGCCAGCAGCTTGGGGGACAGGGGTGAGACCCAGTACTTC
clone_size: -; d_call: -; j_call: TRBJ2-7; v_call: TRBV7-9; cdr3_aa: CASSSRDSEEQYF; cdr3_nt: TGTGCCAGCAGCTCTAGAGACTCCGAAGAGCAGTACTTC
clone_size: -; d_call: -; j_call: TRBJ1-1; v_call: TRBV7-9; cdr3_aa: CASSLLSGTEAFF; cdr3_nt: TGTGCCAGCAGCCTATTGTCCGGCACTGAAGCTTTCTTT
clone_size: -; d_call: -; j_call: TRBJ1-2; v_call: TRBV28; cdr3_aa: CASSFDPGGYTF; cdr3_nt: TGTGCCAGCAGTTTTGATCCCGGTGGCTACACCTTC
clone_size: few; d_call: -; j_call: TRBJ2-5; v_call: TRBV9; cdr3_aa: CASSVGSVQETQYF; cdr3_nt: TGTGCCAGCAGCGTTGGGAGTGTCCAAGAGACCCAGTACTTC
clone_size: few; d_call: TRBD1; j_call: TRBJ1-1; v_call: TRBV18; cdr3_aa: CASSQGQGGGEAFF; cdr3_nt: TGTGCCAGCTCACAGGGACAGGGGGGCGGTGAAGCTTTCTTT
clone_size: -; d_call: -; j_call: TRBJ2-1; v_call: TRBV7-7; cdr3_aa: CASSFQTNNEQFF; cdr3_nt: TGTGCCAGCAGCTTCCAAACTAACAATGAGCAGTTCTTC
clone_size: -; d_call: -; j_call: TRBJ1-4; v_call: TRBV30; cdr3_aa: CALQVTNEKLFF; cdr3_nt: TGTGCCCTCCAGGTCACTAATGAAAAACTGTTTTTT
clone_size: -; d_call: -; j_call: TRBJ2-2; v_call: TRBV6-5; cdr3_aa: CASSPGLTGPGELFF; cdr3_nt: TGTGCCAGCAGTCCCGGACTTACAGGGCCCGGGGAGCTGTTTTTT
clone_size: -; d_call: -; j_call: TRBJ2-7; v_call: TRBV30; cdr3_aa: CAWSVQDEQYF; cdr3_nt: TGTGCCTGGAGTGTACAAGACGAGCAGTACTTC
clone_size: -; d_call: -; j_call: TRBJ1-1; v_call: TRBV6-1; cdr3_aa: CASSDLFQGQDTEAFF; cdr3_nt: TGTGCCAGCAGTGACCTGTTCCAGGGGCAGGACACTGAAGCTTTCTTT
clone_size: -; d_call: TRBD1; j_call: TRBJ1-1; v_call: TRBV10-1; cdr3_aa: CASSERPRDRGAFF; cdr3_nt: TGCGCCAGCAGTGAGAGACCGAGGGACAGAGGGGCTTTCTTT
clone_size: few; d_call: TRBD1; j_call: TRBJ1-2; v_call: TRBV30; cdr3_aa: CAGGQGSNYGYTF; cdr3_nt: TGTGCCGGAGGACAGGGGAGTAACTATGGCTACACCTTC
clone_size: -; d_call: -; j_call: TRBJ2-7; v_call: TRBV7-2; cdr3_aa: CASRPRPGAGVPYEQYF; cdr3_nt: TGTGCCAGCAGGCCTAGGCCGGGGGCGGGAGTTCCCTACGAGCAGTACTTC
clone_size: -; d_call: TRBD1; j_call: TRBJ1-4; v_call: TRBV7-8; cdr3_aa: CASSFNRGLYGEKLFF; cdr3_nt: TGTGCCAGCAGCTTTAACAGGGGGCTGTATGGTGAAAAACTGTTTTTT
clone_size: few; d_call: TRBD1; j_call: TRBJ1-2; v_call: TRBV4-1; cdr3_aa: CASSQENRGEGYTF; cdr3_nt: TGCGCCAGCAGCCAAGAGAACAGGGGAGAAGGCTACACCTTC
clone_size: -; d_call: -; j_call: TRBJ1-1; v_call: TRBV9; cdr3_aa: CASSVGTWSTEAFF; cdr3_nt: TGTGCCAGCAGCGTAGGGACATGGAGTACTGAAGCTTTCTTT
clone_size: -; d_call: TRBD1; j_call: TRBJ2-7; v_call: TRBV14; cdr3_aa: CASSQWDRDLRGSYEQYF; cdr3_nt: TGTGCCAGCAGCCAATGGGACAGGGATCTGCGGGGGTCCTACGAGCAGTACTTC
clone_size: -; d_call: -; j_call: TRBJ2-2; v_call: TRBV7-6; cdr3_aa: CASSLGDGENTGELFF; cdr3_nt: TGTGCCAGCAGCTTAGGCGACGGGGAGAACACCGGGGAGCTGTTTTTT
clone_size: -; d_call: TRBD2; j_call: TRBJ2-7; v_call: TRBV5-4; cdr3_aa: CASSFGGSAYEQYF; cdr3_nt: TGTGCCAGCAGCTTCGGGGGGTCGGCCTACGAGCAGTACTTC
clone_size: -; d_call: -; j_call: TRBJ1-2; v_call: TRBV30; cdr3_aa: CACPEANYGYSF; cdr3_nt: TGTGCCTGTCCCGAGGCCAACTATGGCTACTCCTTC
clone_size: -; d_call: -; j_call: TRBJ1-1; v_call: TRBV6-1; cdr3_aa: CASNPDRNTEAFF; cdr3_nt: TGTGCCAGCAATCCCGACAGGAACACTGAAGCTTTCTTT
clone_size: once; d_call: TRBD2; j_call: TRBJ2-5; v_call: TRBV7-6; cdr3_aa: CASSPGTSGRETQYF; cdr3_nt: TGTGCCAGCAGCCCCGGGACTAGCGGGAGGGAGACCCAGTACTTC
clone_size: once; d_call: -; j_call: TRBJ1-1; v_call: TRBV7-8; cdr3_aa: CASRKSSGTMNTEAFF; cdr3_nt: TGTGCCAGCAGGAAATCATCGGGTACCATGAACACTGAAGCTTTCTTT
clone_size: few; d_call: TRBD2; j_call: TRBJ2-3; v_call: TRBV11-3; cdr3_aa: CASSLGLAAGGDTQYF; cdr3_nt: TGTGCCAGCAGCTTGGGACTAGCGGCCGGGGGAGATACGCAGTATTTT
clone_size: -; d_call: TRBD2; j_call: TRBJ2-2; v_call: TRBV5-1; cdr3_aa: CASSLLGGRETGELFF; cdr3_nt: TGCGCCAGCAGCTTGCTGGGAGGGAGAGAGACCGGGGAGCTGTTTTTT
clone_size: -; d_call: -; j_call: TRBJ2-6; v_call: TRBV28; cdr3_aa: CASSFPGSGANVLTF; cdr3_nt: TGTGCCAGCAGTTTCCCCGGGAGTGGGGCCAACGTCCTGACTTTC
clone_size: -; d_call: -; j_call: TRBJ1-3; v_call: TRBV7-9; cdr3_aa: CASSPVRAGNTIYF; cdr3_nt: TGTGCCAGCAGCCCGGTCAGAGCGGGAAACACCATATATTTT
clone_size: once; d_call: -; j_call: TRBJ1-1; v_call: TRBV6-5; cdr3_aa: CASSYSRRGTKAFF; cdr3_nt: TGTGCCAGCAGTTACTCTCGAAGGGGCACTAAAGCTTTCTTT
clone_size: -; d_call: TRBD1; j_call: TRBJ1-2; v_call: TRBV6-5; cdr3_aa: CASTNPTGKTYGYTF; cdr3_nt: TGTGCCAGCACTAACCCGACAGGGAAGACCTATGGCTACACCTTC
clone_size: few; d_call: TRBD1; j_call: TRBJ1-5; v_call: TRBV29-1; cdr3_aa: CSVGRDRDQPQHF; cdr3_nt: TGCAGCGTTGGCAGGGACAGGGATCAGCCCCAGCATTTT
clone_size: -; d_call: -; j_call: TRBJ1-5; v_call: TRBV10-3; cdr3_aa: CAIKGGEGPQHF; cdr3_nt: TGTGCCATCAAAGGGGGAGAAGGGCCCCAGCATTTT
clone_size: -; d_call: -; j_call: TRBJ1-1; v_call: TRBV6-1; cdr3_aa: CAGGEGNTEAFF; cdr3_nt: TGTGCCGGGGGGGAAGGAAACACTGAAGCTTTCTTT
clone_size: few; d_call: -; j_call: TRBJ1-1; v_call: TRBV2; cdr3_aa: CASSPMNTEAFF; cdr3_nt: TGTGCCAGCAGTCCAATGAACACTGAAGCTTTCTTT
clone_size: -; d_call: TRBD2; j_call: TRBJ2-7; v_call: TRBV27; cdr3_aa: CASKSLASGFYEQYF; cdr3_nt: TGTGCCAGCAAATCATTGGCTAGCGGATTTTACGAGCAGTACTTC
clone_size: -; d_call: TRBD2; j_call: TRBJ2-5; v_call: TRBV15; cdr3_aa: CATNYGRAGETQYF; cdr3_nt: TGTGCCACCAACTACGGGAGGGCGGGGGAGACCCAGTACTTC
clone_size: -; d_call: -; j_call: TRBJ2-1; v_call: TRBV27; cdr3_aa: CASGTSPYNEQFF; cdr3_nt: TGTGCCAGCGGTACTAGCCCCTACAATGAGCAGTTCTTC
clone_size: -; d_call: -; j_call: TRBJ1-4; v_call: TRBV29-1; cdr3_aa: CSVAGFGFWGQNEKLFF; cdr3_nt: TGCAGCGTCGCAGGGTTCGGGTTTTGGGGGCAAAATGAAAAACTGTTTTTT
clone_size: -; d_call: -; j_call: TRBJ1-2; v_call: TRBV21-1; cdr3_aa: CASSRTGWYGYTF; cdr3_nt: TGTGCCAGCAGCAGGACAGGGTGGTATGGCTACACCTTC
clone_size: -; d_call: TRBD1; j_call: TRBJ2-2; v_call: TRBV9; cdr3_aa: CASSAISGTGLPNTGELFF; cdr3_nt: TGTGCCAGCAGCGCCATCTCCGGGACAGGCCTCCCGAACACCGGGGAGCTGTTTTTT
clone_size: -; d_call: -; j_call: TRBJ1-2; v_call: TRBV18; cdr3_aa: CASSPDKNYGYTF; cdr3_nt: TGTGCCAGCTCACCGGACAAGAACTATGGCTACACCTTC
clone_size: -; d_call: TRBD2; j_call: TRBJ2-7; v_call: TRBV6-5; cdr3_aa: CASRPGLALFSEQYF; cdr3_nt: TGTGCCAGCAGACCGGGACTAGCCCTCTTTTCCGAGCAGTACTTC
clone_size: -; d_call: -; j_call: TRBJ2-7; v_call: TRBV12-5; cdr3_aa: CASGRRGNEQYF; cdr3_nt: TGTGCTAGTGGTCGAAGGGGGAACGAGCAGTACTTC
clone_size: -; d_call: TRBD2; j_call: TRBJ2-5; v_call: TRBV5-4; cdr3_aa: CASSDKGLAGAETQYF; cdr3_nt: TGTGCCAGCAGCGACAAGGGACTAGCGGGAGCGGAGACCCAGTACTTC
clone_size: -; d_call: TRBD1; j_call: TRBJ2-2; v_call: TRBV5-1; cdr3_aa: CASGQGSTGELFF; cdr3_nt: TGCGCCAGCGGACAGGGAAGCACCGGGGAGCTGTTTTTT
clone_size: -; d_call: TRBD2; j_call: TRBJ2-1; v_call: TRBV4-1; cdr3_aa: CASSQPTSGRGYEQFF; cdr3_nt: TGCGCCAGCAGCCAACCCACTAGCGGGAGGGGGTATGAGCAGTTCTTC
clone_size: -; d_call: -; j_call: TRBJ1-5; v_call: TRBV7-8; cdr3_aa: CASSFGREQPQHF; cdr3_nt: TGTGCCAGCAGCTTTGGGAGGGAGCAGCCCCAGCATTTT